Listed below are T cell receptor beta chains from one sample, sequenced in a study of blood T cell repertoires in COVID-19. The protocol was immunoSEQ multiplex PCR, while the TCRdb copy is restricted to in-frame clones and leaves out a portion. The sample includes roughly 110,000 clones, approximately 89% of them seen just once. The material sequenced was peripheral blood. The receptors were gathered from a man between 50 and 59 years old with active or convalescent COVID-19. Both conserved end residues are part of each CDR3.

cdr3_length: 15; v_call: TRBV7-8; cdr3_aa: CASSLAPGQGHEQYF
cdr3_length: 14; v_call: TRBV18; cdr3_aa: CASSPPSGRETQYF
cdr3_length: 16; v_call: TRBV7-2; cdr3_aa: CASSLGGGGRSGEQYF
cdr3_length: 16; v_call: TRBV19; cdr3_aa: CASAPFRDRVNTEAFF
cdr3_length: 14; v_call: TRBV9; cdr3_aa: CASSVEAGQGEQYF
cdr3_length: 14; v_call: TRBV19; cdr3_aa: CASSRGQANTEAFF
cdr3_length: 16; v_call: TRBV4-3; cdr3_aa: CASSQDQAQGGQPQHF
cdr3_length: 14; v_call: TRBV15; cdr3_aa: CATDLGQGDQPQHF
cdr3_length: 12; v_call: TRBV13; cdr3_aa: CASNPDSYGYTF
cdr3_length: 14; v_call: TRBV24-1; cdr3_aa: CATSDRDRSYGYTF